The 12 T cell receptor beta chains in this list originate from one sample, sequenced in a study of T cells after yellow fever vaccination. TCRdb recomputed calls from the 5' RACE reads with MiXCR, one row per CDR3 protein. The data contain a few hundred thousand distinct CDR3 sequences, less than 9% of them singletons. The sequencing used CD4+ T cells sorted from PBMCs, collected 15 days after the yellow fever booster vaccination. The receptors derive from a man aged 25 to 45 who received the YFV17D yellow fever vaccine.

The sample holds many counts of this clonotype. J is TRBJ2-1 and V is TRBV21-1; the D segment call TRBD1 is taken from the table without a DNA check. TRBV21-1 is assigned pseudogene status. CDR3 length: 16 residues. DNA of the CDR3: TGTGCCAGCAAAGCACCGCCTAGCGGGACAGGCTATGAGCAGTTCTTC. Protein: CASKAPPSGTGYEQFF.

This clonotype was found a few times. The rearrangement uses TRBV7-9 and TRBJ2-2; no reliable D call. V dropped 5 bases and J dropped 6 bases, with 13 bases sitting between them. This CDR3 has 14 amino acids. Germline assignment: CDR1 SEHNR and CDR2 FQNEAQ (reference sequence). The CDR3 region is CASSPFRTAGELFF. CDR3 in DNA: TGTGCCAGCAGCCCGTTCCGAACAGCCGGGGAGCTGTTTTTT.

This clonotype came up a few times. The V gene is TRBV5-1, the J gene TRBJ2-2; the D gene is possibly TRBD1 (6 bases). V was shortened by 0 bases and J by 2 bases, with 11 bases between the two germline ends. CDR3 size: 16 residues. CDR1 is SGHRS and CDR2 is YFSETQ in the germline V gene. In nucleotides, the CDR3 is TGCGCCAGCAGCTTGGGCAGGGGCGCCAACACCGGGGAGCTGTTTTTT. It encodes CASSLGRGANTGELFF. The whole variable domain, remainder taken from reference TRBV5-1 and TRBJ2-2, is KAGVTQTPRYLIKTRGQQVTLSCSPISGHRSVSWYQQTPGQGLQFLFEYFSETQRNKGNFPGRFSGRQFSNSRSEMNVSTLELGDSALYLCASSLGRGANTGELFFGEGSRLTVL.

Ten or more counts support this clonotype. The chain links TRBV29-1 to TRBJ2-3; D remains ambiguous. The V and J ends lost 5 bases and 1 base respectively, with 10 bases between them. This CDR3 contains 13 residues. Germline CDR1 is SQVTM and CDR2 is ANQGSEA. CDR3 region: CSVLTGRTDTQYF. CDR3 bases: TGCAGCGTTCTAACGGGTCGCACAGATACGCAGTATTTT.

The chain combines TRBV12-3 or TRBV12-4 with TRBJ2-7, with D hard to call. V was clipped by 1 base and J by 4 bases, with 17 bases between them. The CDR3 is 16 residues long. Here the CDR3 reads CASSLDGRPLRYEQYF. The DNA for the CDR3 is TGTGCCAGCAGTTTAGACGGCAGACCACTCCGGTACGAGCAGTACTTC.

The rearrangement uses TRBV20-1 and TRBJ1-1; maybe TRBD1 (5 bases). Between the trimmed V and J ends, which lost 6 bases and 0 bases, there was a span of 11 bases. The CDR3 extends over 13 amino acids. Germline values: CDR1 DFQATT, CDR2 SNEGSKA (reference sequence). The CDR3 coding sequence is TGCAGTGCCCGGGGGGTTGTGAACACTGAAGCTTTCTTT. This gives the protein CSARGVVNTEAFF.

A few counts support this clonotype. The chain joins TRBV6-1 to TRBJ2-2; D is ambiguous. The CDR3 is made up of 16 amino acids. Germline loops: CDR1 MNHNS, CDR2 SASEGT. The V and J ends lost 8 bases and 0 bases respectively, with 16 bases between them. CDR3 in DNA: TGTGCCAGCCGCCCGCCGGGTTTCGCGAACACCGGGGAGCTGTTTTTT. This codes for CASRPPGFANTGELFF.

This rearrangement joins TRBV10-2 to TRBJ2-7; D gene ambiguous. Per germline, CDR1 WSHSY and CDR2 SAAADI. The germline V and J ends were trimmed by 2 bases and 0 bases, with 8 bases remaining between them. The CDR3 has 14 residues. The CDR3 DNA sequence: TGCGCCAGCAGTGAGAGCAGGACCTCCTACGAGCAGTACTTC. As protein: CASSESRTSYEQYF.

The chain carries TRBV6-5 and TRBJ2-7; possible D gene TRBD1, 5 bases. This CDR3 has 15 amino acids. The V and J ends lost 5 bases and 3 bases respectively, with 17 bases between them. CDR1 is MNHEY and CDR2 is SVGAGI in the germline V gene. DNA of the CDR3: TGTGCCAGCAGTAACAGGATACCGTCCCACTACGAGCAGTACTTC. Translation: CASSNRIPSHYEQYF.

This chain joins TRBV4-1 and TRBJ2-7; TRBD2 matches at 9 bases. Trimming removed 1 base from V and 2 bases from J; junction bases left unmatched: 3. The CDR3 spans 15 residues. Germline assignment: CDR1 MGHRA and CDR2 YSYEKL. CDR3 protein: CASSQGASGTYEQYF. The CDR3 DNA follows: TGCGCCAGCAGCCAAGGGGCTAGCGGGACCTACGAGCAGTACTTC.

This clonotype has ten or more counts. The chain links TRBV7-8 to TRBJ1-1, with D possibly being TRBD1 (6 bases). Trimming left V 5 bases short and J 1 base short, with 11 bases between. Germline V gene data show CDR1 as SGHVS and CDR2 as FQNEAQ. CDR3 length: 14 residues. The CDR3 sequence is CASSPTGQNTEAFF. The CDR3 nucleotides read TGTGCCAGCAGCCCCACGGGACAGAACACTGAAGCTTTCTTT.

This chain joins TRBV11-2 and TRBJ2-4; possibly TRBD1 for D (5 bases). V dropped 0 bases and J dropped 3 bases, with 21 bases sitting between them. The CDR3 spans 19 residues. Germline V gene lookup returns CDR1 SGHAT and CDR2 FQNNGV. CDR3 amino acids: CASSLDTPMLGVDKNIQYF. DNA of the CDR3: TGTGCCAGCAGCTTAGATACCCCTATGCTAGGGGTGGACAAAAACATTCAGTACTTC.